This entry lists 3 T cell receptor beta chains sequenced from one sample in a study of blood T cell repertoires in COVID-19. Produced via immunoSEQ multiplex PCR; TCRdb's table is partial and in-frame only. Here the sample spans around 250,000 clones, about four fifths being singletons. The sequenced sample was peripheral blood. The receptors were sampled from a man aged 25-45 years who had recovered from COVID-19.

The count of this clone is one. The chain joins TRBV7-8 to TRBJ1-3, with D unresolved. Germline values: CDR1 SGHVS, CDR2 FQNEAQ. V lost 1 base and J lost 0, with 10 bases in between. The CDR3 contains 16 residues. The DNA of the CDR3 is TGTGCCAGCAGCTTAGATGCTGCGATCTCTGGAAACACCATATATTTT. Residues: CASSLDAAISGNTIYF. Complete variable domain (other parts from reference TRBV7-8 and TRBJ1-3): GAGVSQSPRYKVAKRGQDVALRCDPISGHVSLFWYQQALGQGPEFLTYFQNEAQLDKSGLPSDRFFAERPEGSVSTLKIQRTQQEDSAVYLCASSLDAAISGNTIYFGEGSWLTVV.

This chain uses TRBV2 with TRBJ2-7; TRBD1 aligns across 7 bases. The trim removed 8 bases at V and 5 bases at J, leaving 12 bases unmatched. Germline V gives CDR1 SNHLY, CDR2 FYNNEI. This CDR3 is built from 14 residues. Here the CDR3 DNA reads TGTGCCAGCGGTTTGGGACAGACCGTCAACGAGCAGTACGTC. This codes for CASGLGQTVNEQYV.

V and J are TRBV3-1 (or the pseudogene TRBV3-2) and TRBJ1-2; D gene uncertain. Germline loops: CDR1 LGHDT, CDR2 YNNKEL (reference sequence). The CDR3 length is 15 residues. V was pared by 0 bases and J by 8 bases, with 16 bases between. CDR3 in DNA: TGTGCCAGCAGCCAAGACGGATCGGGATACGAGGGCTACACCTTC. Translation gives CASSQDGSGYEGYTF.